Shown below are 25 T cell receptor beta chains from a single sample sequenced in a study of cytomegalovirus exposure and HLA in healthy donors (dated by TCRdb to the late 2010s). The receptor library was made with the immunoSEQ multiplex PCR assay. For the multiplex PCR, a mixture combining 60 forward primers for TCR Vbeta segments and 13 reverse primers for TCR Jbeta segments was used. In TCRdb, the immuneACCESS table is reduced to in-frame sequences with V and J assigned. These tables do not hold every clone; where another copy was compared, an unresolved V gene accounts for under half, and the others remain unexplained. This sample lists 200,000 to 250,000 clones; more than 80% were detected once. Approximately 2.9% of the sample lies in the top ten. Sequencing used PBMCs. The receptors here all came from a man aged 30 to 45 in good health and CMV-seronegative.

DNA for the CDR3: TGTGCCTCGAGGACGGAGGCCACCGGGGAGCTGTTTTTT. Encoded protein: CASRTEATGELFF. J is TRBJ2-2 and V is TRBV6-5; D possibly corresponds to TRBD2 (5 bases). Germline CDR1 and CDR2: MNHEY and SVGAGI. The CDR3 covers 13 residues. V was cut by 11 bases and J by 4 bases, with 14 bases left in between.

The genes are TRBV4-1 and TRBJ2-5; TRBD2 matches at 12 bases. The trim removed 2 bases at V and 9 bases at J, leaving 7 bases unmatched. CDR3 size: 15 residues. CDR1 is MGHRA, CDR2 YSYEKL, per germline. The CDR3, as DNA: TGCGCCAGCAGCCAACTAGCGGGGGGGGGCGGGGCCCAGTACTTC. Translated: CASSQLAGGGGAQYF.

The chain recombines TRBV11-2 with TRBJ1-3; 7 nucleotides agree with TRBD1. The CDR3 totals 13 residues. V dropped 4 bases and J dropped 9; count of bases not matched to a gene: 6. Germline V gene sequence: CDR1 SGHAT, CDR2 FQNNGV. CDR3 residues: CASSSTGRSTIYF. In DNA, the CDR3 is TGTGCCAGCAGCTCGACAGGGAGGAGCACCATATATTTT.

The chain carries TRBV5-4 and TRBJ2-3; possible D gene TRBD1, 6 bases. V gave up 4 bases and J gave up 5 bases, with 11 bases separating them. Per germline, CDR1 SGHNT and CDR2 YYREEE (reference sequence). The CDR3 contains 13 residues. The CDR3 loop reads CASSLRTEDTQYF. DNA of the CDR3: TGTGCCAGCAGCCTGAGGACAGAAGATACGCAGTATTTT.

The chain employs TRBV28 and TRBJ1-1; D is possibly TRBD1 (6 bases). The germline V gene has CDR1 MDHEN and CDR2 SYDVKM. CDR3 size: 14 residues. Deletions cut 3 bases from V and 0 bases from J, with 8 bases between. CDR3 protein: CASSLDRLNTEAFF. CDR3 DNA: TGTGCCAGCAGTTTGGACAGATTGAACACTGAAGCTTTCTTT.

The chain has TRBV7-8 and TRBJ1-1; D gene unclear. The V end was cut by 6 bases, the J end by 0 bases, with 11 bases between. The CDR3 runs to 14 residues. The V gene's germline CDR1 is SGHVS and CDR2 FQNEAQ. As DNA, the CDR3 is TGTGCCAGCAGGGTCGGTATAGTGAACACTGAAGCTTTCTTT. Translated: CASRVGIVNTEAFF.

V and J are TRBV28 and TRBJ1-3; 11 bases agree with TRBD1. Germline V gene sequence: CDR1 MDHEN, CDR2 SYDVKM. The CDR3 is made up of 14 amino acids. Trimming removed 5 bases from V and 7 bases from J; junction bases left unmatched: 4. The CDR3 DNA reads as TGTGCCAGCAGTGGACAGGGGGCGTGGAACACCATATATTTT. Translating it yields CASSGQGAWNTIYF.

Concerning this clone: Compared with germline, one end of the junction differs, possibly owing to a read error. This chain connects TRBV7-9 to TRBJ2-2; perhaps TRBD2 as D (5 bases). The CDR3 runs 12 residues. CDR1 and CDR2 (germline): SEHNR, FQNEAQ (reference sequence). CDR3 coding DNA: TGTTCCAGCGGACTTGTGGGCGGGGAGCTGTTTTTT. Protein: CSSGLVGGELFF.

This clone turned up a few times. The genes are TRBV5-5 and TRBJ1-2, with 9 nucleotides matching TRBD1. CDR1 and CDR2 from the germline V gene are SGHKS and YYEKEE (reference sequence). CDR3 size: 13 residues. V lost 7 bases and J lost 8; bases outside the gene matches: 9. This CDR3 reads CASLSQTGGGYTF. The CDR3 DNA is TGTGCCAGCCTTTCCCAGACAGGGGGAGGCTACACCTTC.

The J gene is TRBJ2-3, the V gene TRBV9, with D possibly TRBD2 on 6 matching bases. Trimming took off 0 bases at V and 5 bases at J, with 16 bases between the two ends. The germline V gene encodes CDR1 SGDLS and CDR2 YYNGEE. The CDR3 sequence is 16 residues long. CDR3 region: CASSVESTLGGDTQYF. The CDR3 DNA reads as TGTGCCAGCAGCGTAGAGAGTACCTTGGGGGGAGATACGCAGTATTTT.

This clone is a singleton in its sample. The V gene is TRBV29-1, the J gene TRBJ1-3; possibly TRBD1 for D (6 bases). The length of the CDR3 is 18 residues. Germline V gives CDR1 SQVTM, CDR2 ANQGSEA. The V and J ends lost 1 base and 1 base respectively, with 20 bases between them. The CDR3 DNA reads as TGCAGCGTTGAAGTTAGGGGCGTTCAGGGGCTGTCTGGAAACACCATATATTTT. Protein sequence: CSVEVRGVQGLSGNTIYF.

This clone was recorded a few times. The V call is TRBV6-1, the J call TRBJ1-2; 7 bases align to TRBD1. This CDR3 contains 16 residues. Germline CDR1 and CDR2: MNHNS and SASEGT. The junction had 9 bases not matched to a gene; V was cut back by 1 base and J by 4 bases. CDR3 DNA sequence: TGTGCCAGCAGTGAAGGAAGTACAGGGGTAGGCTATGGCTACACCTTC. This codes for CASSEGSTGVGYGYTF.

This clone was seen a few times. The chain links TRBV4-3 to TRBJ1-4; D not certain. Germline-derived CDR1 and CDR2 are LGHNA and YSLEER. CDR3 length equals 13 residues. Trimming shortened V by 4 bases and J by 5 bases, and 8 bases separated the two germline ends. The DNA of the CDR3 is TGCGCCAGCAGCCCCGACGGGAATGAAAAACTGTTTTTT. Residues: CASSPDGNEKLFF.

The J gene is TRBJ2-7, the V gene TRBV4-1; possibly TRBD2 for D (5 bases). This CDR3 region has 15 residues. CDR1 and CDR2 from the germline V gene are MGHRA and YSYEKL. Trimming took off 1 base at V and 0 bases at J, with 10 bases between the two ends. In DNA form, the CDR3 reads TGCGCCAGCAGCCAAGTTCGGGGAACCTCCTACGAGCAGTACTTC. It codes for CASSQVRGTSYEQYF.

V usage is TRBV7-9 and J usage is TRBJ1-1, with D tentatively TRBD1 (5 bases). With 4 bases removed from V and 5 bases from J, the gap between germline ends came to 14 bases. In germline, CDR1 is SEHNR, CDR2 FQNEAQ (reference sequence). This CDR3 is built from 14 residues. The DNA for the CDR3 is TGTGCCAGCAGCTCCGTCCAGGGTGGGACTGAAGCTTTCTTT. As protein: CASSSVQGGTEAFF.

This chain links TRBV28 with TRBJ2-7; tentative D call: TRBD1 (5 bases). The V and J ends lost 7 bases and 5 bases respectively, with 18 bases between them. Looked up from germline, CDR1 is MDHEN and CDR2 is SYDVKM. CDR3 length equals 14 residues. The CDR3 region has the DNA TGTGCCAGCACCTTAGGTTCTGGGGCCAACGAGCAGTACTTC. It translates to CASTLGSGANEQYF. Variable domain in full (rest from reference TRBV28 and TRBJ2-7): DVKVTQSSRYLVKRTGEKVFLECVQDMDHENMFWYRQDPGLGLRLIYFSYDVKMKEKGDIPEGYSVSREKKERFSLILESASTNQTSMYLCASTLGSGANEQYFGPGTRLTVT.

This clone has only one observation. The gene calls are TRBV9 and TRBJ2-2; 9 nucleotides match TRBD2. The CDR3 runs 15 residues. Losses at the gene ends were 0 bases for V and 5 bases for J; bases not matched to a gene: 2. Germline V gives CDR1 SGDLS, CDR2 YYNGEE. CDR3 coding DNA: TGTGCCAGCAGCGTAGGCGGGGGGGGTACCGGGGAGCTGTTTTTT. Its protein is CASSVGGGGTGELFF. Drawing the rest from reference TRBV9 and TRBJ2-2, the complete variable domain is DSGVTQTPKHLITATGQRVTLRCSPRSGDLSVYWYQQSLDQGLQFLIQYYNGEERAKGNILERFSAQQFPDLHSELNLSSLELGDSALYFCASSVGGGGTGELFFGEGSRLTVL.

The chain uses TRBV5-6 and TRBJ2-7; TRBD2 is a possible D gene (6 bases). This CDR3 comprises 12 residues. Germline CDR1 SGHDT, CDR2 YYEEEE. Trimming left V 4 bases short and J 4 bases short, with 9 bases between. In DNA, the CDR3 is TGTGCCAGCAGCCGCGGGACTTACGAGCAGTACTTC. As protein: CASSRGTYEQYF.

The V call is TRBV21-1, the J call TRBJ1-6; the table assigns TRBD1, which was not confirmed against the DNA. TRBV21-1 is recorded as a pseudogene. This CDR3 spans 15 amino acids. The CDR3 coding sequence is TGTGCCAGCAGCTCCGGGGCAGGGGGCTATTCACCCCTCCACTTT. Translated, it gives CASSSGAGGYSPLHF.

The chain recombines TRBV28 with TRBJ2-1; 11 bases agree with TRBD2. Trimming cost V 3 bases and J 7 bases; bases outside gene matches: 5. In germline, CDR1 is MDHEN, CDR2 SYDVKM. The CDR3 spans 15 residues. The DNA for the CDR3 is TGTGCCAGCAGTTTCGCCGGACTAGCGGGTAATGAGCAGTTCTTC. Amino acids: CASSFAGLAGNEQFF. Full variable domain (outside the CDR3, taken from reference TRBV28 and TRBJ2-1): DVKVTQSSRYLVKRTGEKVFLECVQDMDHENMFWYRQDPGLGLRLIYFSYDVKMKEKGDIPEGYSVSREKKERFSLILESASTNQTSMYLCASSFAGLAGNEQFFGPGTRLTVL.

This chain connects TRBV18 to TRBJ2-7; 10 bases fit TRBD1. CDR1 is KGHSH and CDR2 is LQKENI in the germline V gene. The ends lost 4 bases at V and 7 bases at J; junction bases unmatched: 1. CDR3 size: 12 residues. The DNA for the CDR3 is TGTGCCAGCTCACTGGGACAGGGGGAGCAGTACTTC. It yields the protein CASSLGQGEQYF.

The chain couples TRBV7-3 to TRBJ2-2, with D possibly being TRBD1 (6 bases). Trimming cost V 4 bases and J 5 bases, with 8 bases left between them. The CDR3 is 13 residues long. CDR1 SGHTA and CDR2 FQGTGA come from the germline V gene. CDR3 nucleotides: TGTGCCAGCAGCTCCAGGGGAACCGGGGAGCTGTTTTTT. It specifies CASSSRGTGELFF.

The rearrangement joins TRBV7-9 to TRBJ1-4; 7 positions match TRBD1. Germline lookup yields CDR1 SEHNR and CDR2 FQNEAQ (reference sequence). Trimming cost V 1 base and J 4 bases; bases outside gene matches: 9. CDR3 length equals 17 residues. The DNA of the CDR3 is TGTGCCAGCAGCTTAGGGGTTAGCCGGGACAGTAATGAAAAACTGTTTTTT. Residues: CASSLGVSRDSNEKLFF.

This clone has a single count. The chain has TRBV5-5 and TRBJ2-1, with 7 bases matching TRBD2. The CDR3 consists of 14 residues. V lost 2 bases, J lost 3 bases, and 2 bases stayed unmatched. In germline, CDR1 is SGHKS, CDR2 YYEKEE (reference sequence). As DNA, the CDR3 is TGTGCCAGCAGCTTAGGCGGGGGCTACAATGAGCAGTTCTTC. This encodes CASSLGGGYNEQFF.

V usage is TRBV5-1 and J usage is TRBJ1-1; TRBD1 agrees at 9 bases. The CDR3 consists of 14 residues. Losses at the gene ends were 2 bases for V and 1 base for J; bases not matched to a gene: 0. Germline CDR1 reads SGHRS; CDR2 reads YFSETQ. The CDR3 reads CASSLQGANTEAFF. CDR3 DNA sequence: TGCGCCAGCAGCTTACAGGGGGCGAACACTGAAGCTTTCTTT.